This is a list of T cell receptor beta chains from one sample in a study of neoadjuvant anti-PD-1 for oral cavity cancer. Some clones are missing from TCRdb's copy, which holds only in-frame ones; the method was immunoSEQ multiplex PCR. This sample carries some 12,000 clones, approximately 63% of them seen once, and the ten largest clones take 6.8%. The sequences come from tumor tissue, collected before nivolumab (anti-PD-1) treatment. Receptor source: a person aged 35 to 85 with oral cavity squamous cell carcinoma. The donor label of this sample is uncertain. Both conserved end residues are part of each CDR3. D genes are given only for firm matches. Expanded clones are given a class, and other clones once, few, many or no size at all.

v_call	clone_size	j_call	d_call	cdr3_aa	cdr3_nt
TRBV13	.	TRBJ2-7	TRBD1	CASSTGTEGSYEQYF	TGTGCCAGCAGCACCGGGACAGAAGGGTCCTACGAGCAGTACTTC
TRBV6-5	few	TRBJ2-7	.	CASSYLQGRGYEQYF	TGTGCCAGCAGTTATCTCCAGGGGCGGGGGTACGAGCAGTACTTC
TRBV29-1	once	TRBJ2-3	.	CSVNLGGLGTDTQYF	TGCAGCGTAAACCTAGGGGGTTTGGGCACAGATACGCAGTATTTT
TRBV4-2	.	TRBJ2-5	TRBD2	CASSQITGGETQYF	TGTGCCAGCAGCCAAATAACGGGAGGAGAGACCCAGTACTTC
TRBV4-2	once	TRBJ2-2	.	CASSQDPGGTGELFF	TGTGCCAGCAGCCAAGATCCAGGGGGGACCGGGGAGCTGTTTTTT
TRBV6-1	.	TRBJ1-5	.	CASSESAGYSNQPQHF	TGTGCCAGCAGTGAATCTGCAGGTTATAGCAATCAGCCCCAGCATTTT
TRBV5-6	.	TRBJ1-6	.	CASSLFRGNSPLHF	TGTGCCAGCAGCTTATTCAGGGGTAATTCACCCCTCCACTTT
TRBV11-2	.	TRBJ1-2	.	CASSLGGTSGGYTF	TGTGCCAGCAGCTTAGGCGGGACTTCGGGAGGCTACACCTTC
TRBV15	.	TRBJ2-7	TRBD2	CATSRSPQRGYEQYF	TGTGCCACCAGCAGATCTCCCCAGCGGGGATACGAGCAGTACTTC
TRBV30	.	TRBJ1-5	.	CAWRGHPNQPQHF	TGTGCCTGGAGGGGACATCCGAATCAGCCCCAGCATTTT
TRBV7-8	.	TRBJ2-6	TRBD1	CASSSTGSSGANVLTF	TGTGCCAGCAGCTCGACAGGGAGCTCTGGGGCCAACGTCCTGACTTTC
TRBV28	few	TRBJ2-7	.	CASSPGLHSYEQYF	TGTGCCAGCAGTCCCGGACTTCACTCCTACGAGCAGTACTTC
TRBV6-6	.	TRBJ1-1	.	CASSTRDTQDPFF	TGTGCCAGCAGTACCCGGGACACCCAAGATCCTTTCTTT
TRBV11-2	few	TRBJ2-3	TRBD2	CASSRLAGVGGTDTQYF	TGTGCCAGCAGCCGACTAGCGGGAGTAGGAGGCACAGATACGCAGTATTTT
TRBV7-9	.	TRBJ2-5	.	CASSRDYQETQYF	TGTGCCAGCAGCCGGGACTACCAAGAGACCCAGTACTTC
TRBV11-3	once	TRBJ2-7	TRBD1	CASSLKGTGHEQYF	TGTGCCAGCAGCTTAAAAGGGACAGGGCATGAGCAGTACTTC
TRBV18	.	TRBJ1-2	.	CASSPGGGNYGYTF	TGTGCCAGCTCACCCGGGGGAGGCAACTATGGCTACACCTTC
TRBV11-2	.	TRBJ1-6	.	CASRTGRNSYNSPLHF	TGTGCCAGCAGAACGGGGAGGAATTCCTATAATTCACCCCTCCACTTT
TRBV5-1	once	TRBJ1-3	.	CASSLVQGSGNTIYF	TGCGCCAGCAGCTTGGTACAGGGCTCTGGAAACACCATATATTTT
TRBV7-3	.	TRBJ2-3	TRBD2	CASSLVSAGGLDTQYF	TGTGCCAGCAGCTTAGTGTCAGCGGGAGGGTTAGATACGCAGTATTTT
TRBV18	.	TRBJ2-1	.	CASSPLDPYSYNEQFF	TGTGCCAGCTCACCGCTAGACCCCTACTCCTACAATGAGCAGTTCTTC
TRBV6-1	.	TRBJ2-5	.	CASSEDVVSQETQYF	TGTGCCAGCAGTGAGGACGTGGTCTCCCAAGAGACCCAGTACTTC
TRBV28	.	TRBJ2-5	TRBD1	CASSFGTGKETQYF	TGTGCCAGCAGTTTTGGGACAGGGAAAGAGACCCAGTACTTC
TRBV7-2	.	TRBJ1-5	.	CASSLDWALNQPQHF	TGTGCCAGCAGCTTAGATTGGGCATTAAATCAGCCCCAGCATTTT
TRBV6-5	.	TRBJ1-3	.	CASSSTAQSSGNTIYF	TGTGCCAGCAGTTCTACAGCACAGTCGTCTGGAAACACCATATATTTT
TRBV5-4	.	TRBJ1-6	.	CASSFQGSNSPLHF	TGTGCCAGCAGCTTTCAGGGTTCTAATTCACCCCTCCACTTT
TRBV7-9	.	TRBJ2-2	.	CASSLGELFF	TGTGCCAGCAGCCTAGGGGAGCTGTTTTTT
TRBV9	.	TRBJ2-2	TRBD2	CASKRLAMTGELFF	TGTGCCAGCAAGAGACTAGCGATGACCGGGGAGCTGTTTTTT
TRBV28	.	TRBJ2-3	.	CASSSPGPAPDTQYF	TGTGCCAGCAGTTCCCCGGGACCGGCCCCAGATACGCAGTATTTT